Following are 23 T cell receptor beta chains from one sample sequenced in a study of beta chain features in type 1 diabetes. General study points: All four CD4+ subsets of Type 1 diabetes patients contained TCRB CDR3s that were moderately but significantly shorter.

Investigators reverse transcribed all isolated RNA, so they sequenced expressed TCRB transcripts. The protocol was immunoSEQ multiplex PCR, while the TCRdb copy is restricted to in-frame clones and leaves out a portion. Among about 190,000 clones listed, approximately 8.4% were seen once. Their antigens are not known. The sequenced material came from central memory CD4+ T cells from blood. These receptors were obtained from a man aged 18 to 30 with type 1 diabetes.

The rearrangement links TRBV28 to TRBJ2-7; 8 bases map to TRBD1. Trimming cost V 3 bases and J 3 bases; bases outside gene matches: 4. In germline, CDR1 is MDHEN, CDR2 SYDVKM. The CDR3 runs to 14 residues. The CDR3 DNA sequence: TGTGCCAGCAGTTTGACAGGGGTTAACTACGAGCAGTACTTC. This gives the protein CASSLTGVNYEQYF.

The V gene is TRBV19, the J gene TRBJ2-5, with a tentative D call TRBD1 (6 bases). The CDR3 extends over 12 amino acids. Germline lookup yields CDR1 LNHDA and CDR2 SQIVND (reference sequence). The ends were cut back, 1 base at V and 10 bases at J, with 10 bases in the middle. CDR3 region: CASSIGGQRQYF. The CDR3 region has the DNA TGTGCCAGTAGTATAGGGGGACAACGCCAGTACTTC. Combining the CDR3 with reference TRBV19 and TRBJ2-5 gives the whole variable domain DGGITQSPKYLFRKEGQNVTLSCEQNLNHDAMYWYRQDPGQGLRLIYYSQIVNDFQKGDIAEGYSVSREKKESFPLTVTSAQKNPTAFYLCASSIGGQRQYFGPGTRLLVL.

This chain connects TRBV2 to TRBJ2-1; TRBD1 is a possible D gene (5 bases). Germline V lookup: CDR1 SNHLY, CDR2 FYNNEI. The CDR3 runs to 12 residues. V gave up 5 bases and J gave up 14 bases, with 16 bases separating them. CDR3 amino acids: CASSNGRGREFF. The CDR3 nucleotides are TGTGCCAGCAGTAACGGAAGGGGTCGCGAGTTCTTC.

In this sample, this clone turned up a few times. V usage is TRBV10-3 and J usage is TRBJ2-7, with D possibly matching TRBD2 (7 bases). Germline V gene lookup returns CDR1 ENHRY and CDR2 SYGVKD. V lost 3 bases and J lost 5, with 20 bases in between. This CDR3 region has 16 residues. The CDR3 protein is CAISETTGNGRNEQYF. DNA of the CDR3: TGTGCCATCAGTGAAACTACAGGGAACGGGAGGAACGAGCAGTACTTC.

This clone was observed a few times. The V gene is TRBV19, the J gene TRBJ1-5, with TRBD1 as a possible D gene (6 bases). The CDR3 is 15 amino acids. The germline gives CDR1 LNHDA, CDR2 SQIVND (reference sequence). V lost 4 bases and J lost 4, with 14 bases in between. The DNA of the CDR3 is TGTGCCAGTAGTACCGGGGGGCAGGGAAATCAGCCCCAGCATTTT. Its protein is CASSTGGQGNQPQHF. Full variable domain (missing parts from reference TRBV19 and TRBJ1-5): DGGITQSPKYLFRKEGQNVTLSCEQNLNHDAMYWYRQDPGQGLRLIYYSQIVNDFQKGDIAEGYSVSREKKESFPLTVTSAQKNPTAFYLCASSTGGQGNQPQHFGDGTRLSIL.

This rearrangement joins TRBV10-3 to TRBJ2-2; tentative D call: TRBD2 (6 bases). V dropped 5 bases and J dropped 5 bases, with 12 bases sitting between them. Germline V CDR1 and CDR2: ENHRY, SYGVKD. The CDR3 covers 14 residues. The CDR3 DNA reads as TGTGCCATCAGTAACCCGGCGGGGACCGGGGAGCTGTTTTTT. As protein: CAISNPAGTGELFF.

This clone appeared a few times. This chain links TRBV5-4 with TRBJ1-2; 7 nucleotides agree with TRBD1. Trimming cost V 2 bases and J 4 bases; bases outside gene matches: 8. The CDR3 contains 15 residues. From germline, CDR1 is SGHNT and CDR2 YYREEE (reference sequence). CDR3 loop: CASSLTRGQLYGYTF. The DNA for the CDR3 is TGTGCCAGCAGCTTAACTAGGGGACAGCTCTATGGCTACACCTTC.

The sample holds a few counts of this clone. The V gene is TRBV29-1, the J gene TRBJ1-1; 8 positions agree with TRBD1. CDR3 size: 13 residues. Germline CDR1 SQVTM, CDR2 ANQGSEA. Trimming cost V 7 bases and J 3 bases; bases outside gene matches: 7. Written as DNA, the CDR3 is TGCAGCGGTAGGCAGGGGGCTGACACTGAAGCTTTCTTT. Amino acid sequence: CSGRQGADTEAFF.

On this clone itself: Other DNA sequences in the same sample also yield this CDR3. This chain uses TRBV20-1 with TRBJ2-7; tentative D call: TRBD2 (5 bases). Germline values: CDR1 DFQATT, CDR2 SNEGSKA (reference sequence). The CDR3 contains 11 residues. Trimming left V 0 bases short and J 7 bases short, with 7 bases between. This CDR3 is CSARDRGEQYF. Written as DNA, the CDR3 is TGCAGTGCTAGAGATCGAGGGGAGCAGTACTTC.

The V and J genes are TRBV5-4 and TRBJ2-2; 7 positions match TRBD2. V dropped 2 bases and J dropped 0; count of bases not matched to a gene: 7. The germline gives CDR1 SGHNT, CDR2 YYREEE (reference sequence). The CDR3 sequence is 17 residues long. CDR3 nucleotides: TGTGCCAGCAGCTTACTAGCGCCACCCGCGAACACCGGGGAGCTGTTTTTT. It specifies CASSLLAPPANTGELFF.

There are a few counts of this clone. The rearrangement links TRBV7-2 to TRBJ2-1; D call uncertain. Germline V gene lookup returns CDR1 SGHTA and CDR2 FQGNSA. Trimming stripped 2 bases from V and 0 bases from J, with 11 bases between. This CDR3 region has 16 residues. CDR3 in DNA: TGTGCCAGCAGCTTACTAGGCAGCTTCTCCTACAATGAGCAGTTCTTC. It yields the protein CASSLLGSFSYNEQFF.

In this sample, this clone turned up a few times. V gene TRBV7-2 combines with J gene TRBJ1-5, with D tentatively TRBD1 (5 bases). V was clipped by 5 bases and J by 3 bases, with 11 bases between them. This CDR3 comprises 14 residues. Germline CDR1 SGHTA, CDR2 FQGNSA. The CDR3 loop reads CASSIDRINQPQHF. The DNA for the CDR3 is TGTGCCAGCAGCATAGACAGAATCAATCAGCCCCAGCATTTT.

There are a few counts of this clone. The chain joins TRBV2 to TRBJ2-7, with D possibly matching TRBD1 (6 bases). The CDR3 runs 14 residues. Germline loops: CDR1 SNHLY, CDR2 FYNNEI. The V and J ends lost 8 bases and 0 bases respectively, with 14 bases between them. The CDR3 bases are TGTGCCAGCCAGGACAGTCGAGACTCCTACGAGCAGTACTTC. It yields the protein CASQDSRDSYEQYF.

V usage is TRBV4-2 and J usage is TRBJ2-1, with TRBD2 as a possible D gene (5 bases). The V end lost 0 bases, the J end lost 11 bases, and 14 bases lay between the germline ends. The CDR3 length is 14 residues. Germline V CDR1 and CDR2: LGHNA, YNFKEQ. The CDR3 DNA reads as TGTGCCAGCAGCCAAGATCGGGCCAGCGGTAAGCAGTTCTTC. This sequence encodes CASSQDRASGKQFF.

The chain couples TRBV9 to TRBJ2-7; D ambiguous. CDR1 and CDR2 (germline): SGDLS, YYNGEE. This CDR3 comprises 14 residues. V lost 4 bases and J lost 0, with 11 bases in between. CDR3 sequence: CASSSRLSSYEQYF. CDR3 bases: TGTGCCAGCAGCTCTAGGCTAAGCTCCTACGAGCAGTACTTC.

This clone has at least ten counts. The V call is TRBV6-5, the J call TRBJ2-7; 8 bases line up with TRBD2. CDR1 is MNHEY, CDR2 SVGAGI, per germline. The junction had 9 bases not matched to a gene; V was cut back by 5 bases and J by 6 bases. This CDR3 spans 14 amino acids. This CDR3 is CASSVAGKAREQYF. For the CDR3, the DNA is TGTGCCAGCAGTGTAGCGGGAAAGGCCCGCGAGCAGTACTTC.

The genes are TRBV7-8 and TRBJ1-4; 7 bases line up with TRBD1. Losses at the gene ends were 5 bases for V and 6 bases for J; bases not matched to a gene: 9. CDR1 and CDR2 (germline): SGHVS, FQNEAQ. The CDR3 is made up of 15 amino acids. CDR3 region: CASSMSGGLDEKLFF. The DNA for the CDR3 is TGTGCCAGCAGCATGTCAGGGGGGCTTGATGAAAAACTGTTTTTT.

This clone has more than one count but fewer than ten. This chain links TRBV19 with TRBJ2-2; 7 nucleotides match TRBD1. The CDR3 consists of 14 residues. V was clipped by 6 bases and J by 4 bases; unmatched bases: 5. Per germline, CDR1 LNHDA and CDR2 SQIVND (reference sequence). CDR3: CASSWTGGTGELFF. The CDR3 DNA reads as TGTGCCAGTAGCTGGACAGGCGGCACCGGGGAGCTGTTTTTT.

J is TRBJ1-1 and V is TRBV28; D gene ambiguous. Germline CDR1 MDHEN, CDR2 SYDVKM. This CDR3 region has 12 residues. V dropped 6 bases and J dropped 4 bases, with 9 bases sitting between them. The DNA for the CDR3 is TGTGCCAGCAGCATCGAGAGCACTGAAGCTTTCTTT. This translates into CASSIESTEAFF.

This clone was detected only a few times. The DNA for the CDR3 is TGCGCCAGCAGCCAATCTCCGGGACAGAGCTACAATGAGCAGTTCTTC. Residues: CASSQSPGQSYNEQFF. The rearrangement uses TRBV4-1 and TRBJ2-1, with 7 positions matching TRBD1. Unmatched junction bases numbered 7, after V lost 2 bases and J lost 3 bases. Germline lookup yields CDR1 MGHRA and CDR2 YSYEKL. This CDR3 contains 16 residues.

In DNA form, the CDR3 reads TGTGCCAGCAGTGAAACGGGACAGCTAAAAAACATTCAGTACTTC. Its translation: CASSETGQLKNIQYF. J is TRBJ2-4 and V is TRBV2; 7 bases fit TRBD1. Per germline, CDR1 SNHLY and CDR2 FYNNEI. V lost 2 bases and J lost 4; bases outside the gene matches: 5. The CDR3 runs 15 residues. The complete variable domain, with remaining parts taken from reference TRBV2 and TRBJ2-4, reads EPEVTQTPSHQVTQMGQEVILRCVPISNHLYFYWYRQILGQKVEFLVSFYNNEISEKSEIFDDQFSVERPDGSNFTLKIRSTKLEDSAMYFCASSETGQLKNIQYFGAGTRLSVL.

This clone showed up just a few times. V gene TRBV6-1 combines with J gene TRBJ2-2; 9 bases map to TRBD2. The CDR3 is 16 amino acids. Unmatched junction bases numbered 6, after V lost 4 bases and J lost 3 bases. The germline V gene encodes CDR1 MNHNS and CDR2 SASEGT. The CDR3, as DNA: TGTGCCAGCAGTGTTCAAGCGGGGGGCCACACCGGGGAGCTGTTTTTT. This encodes CASSVQAGGHTGELFF.

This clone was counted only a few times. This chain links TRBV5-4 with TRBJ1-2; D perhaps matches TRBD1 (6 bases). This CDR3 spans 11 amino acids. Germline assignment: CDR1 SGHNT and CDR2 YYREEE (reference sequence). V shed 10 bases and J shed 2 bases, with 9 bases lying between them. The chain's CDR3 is CAGGTNYGYTF. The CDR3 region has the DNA TGTGCCGGGGGCACCAACTATGGCTACACCTTC.